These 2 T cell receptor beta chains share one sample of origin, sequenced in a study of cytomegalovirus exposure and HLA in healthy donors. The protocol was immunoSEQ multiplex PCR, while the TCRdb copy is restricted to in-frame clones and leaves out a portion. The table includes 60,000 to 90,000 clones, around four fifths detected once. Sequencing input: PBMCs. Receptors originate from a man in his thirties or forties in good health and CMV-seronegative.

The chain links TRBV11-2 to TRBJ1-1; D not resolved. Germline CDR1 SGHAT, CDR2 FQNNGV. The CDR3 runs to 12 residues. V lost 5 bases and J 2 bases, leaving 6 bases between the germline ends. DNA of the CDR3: TGTGCCAGCAGCCGTCTCAACACTGAAGCTTTCTTT. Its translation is CASSRLNTEAFF.

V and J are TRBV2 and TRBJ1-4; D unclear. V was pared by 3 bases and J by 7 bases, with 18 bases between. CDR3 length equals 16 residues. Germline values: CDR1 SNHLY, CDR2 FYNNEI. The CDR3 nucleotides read TGTGCCAGCAGTGATAATGAGGTGGTATCAAGTGAAAAACTGTTTTTT. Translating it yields CASSDNEVVSSEKLFF.